The rows below give T cell receptor beta chains drawn from one sample of a study of blood T cell repertoires in COVID-19. The data were produced by immunoSEQ multiplex PCR, yet TCRdb's version contains in-frame clones alone and is incomplete. The data hold approximately 280,000 clones, with 75% to 90% observed a single time. Material: peripheral blood. These receptors came from a woman between 25 and 40 years old who had recovered from COVID-19. Each CDR3 is given with its conserved first and last residue. A D gene is named only where the DNA matches it firmly. The size field is filled for only some rows; it gives once, few, many or a size class.

D gene,V gene,J gene,clone size,CDR3 DNA,CDR3 protein
NA,TRBV7-8,TRBJ2-1,NA,TGTGCCAGCAGGCGGGACCGTTACAATGAGCAGTTCTTC,CASRRDRYNEQFF
NA,TRBV7-3,TRBJ2-7,NA,TGTGCCAGCAGCCCCAGAGGGGCGGGGGAGCAGTACTTC,CASSPRGAGEQYF
TRBD2,TRBV9,TRBJ2-5,NA,TGTGCCAGCAGCGTACGGGCGGGAGCCGGAGAGACCCAGTACTTC,CASSVRAGAGETQYF
NA,TRBV5-1,TRBJ1-1,NA,TGCGCCAGCAGCTTGGGGTCTCAGGGTAACGCTGAAGCTTTCTTT,CASSLGSQGNAEAFF
NA,TRBV2,TRBJ2-6,NA,TGTGCCGGAGCGAAGTCTGGGGCCAACGTCCTGACTTTC,CAGAKSGANVLTF
TRBD1,TRBV28,TRBJ1-6,NA,TGTGCCAGCAGAGGGGGCTCACCCCTCCACTTT,CASRGGSPLHF
NA,TRBV12-3/TRBV12-4,TRBJ2-3,NA,TGTGCCAGCAGCCCTTCCCCAGATACGCAGTATTTT,CASSPSPDTQYF
NA,TRBV11-2,TRBJ1-3,few,TGTGCCAGCAGCCAGACGGGGGGAAACACCATATATTTT,CASSQTGGNTIYF
TRBD2,TRBV19,TRBJ2-7,NA,TGTGCCAGTAGTAGTACCCTAGCGGTCCGTACCTACGAGCAGTACTTC,CASSSTLAVRTYEQYF
NA,TRBV28,TRBJ1-1,NA,TGTGCCAGCAGTTTTGTAGGGGTTAACGAAGCTTTCTTT,CASSFVGVNEAFF
TRBD1,TRBV19,TRBJ1-6,NA,TGTGCCAGTAGTACGGGGGGACAGGATGGATCACCCCTCCACTTT,CASSTGGQDGSPLHF
NA,TRBV15,TRBJ2-7,NA,TGTGCCACCAGCAGACTCGGCGGAGGAAGAACCGACTACGAGCAGTACTTC,CATSRLGGGRTDYEQYF
NA,TRBV9,TRBJ1-3,few,TGTGCCAGCAGCGTAGGACAAAGCTCTGGAAACACCATATATTTT,CASSVGQSSGNTIYF
TRBD1,TRBV15,TRBJ2-7,NA,TGTGCCACCAGCCGGGACAGGGGTCGCGAGCAGTACTTC,CATSRDRGREQYF
TRBD1,TRBV6-2/TRBV6-3,TRBJ2-6,NA,TGTGCCAGCAGCGAATCGACAGGGGCGGCTGGGGCCAACGTCCTGACTTTC,CASSESTGAAGANVLTF
NA,TRBV28,TRBJ2-6,NA,TGTGCCAGCAGTCCCACAGGGAGAGGGGCCAACGTCCTGACTTTC,CASSPTGRGANVLTF
NA,TRBV3-1/TRBV3-2,TRBJ1-2,NA,TGTGCCAGACCGGAAGAAATTGGACAGCCTTACTACTATGGCTACACCTTC,CARPEEIGQPYYYGYTF
TRBD1,TRBV7-2,TRBJ1-5,NA,TGTGCCAGCAGCTTAGGCCAGGGGGGTCAGCCCCAGCATTTT,CASSLGQGGQPQHF
TRBD1,TRBV6-1,TRBJ1-2,few,TGTGCCAGCAGTGACCGACAGGGTATATACTATGGCTACACCTTC,CASSDRQGIYYGYTF